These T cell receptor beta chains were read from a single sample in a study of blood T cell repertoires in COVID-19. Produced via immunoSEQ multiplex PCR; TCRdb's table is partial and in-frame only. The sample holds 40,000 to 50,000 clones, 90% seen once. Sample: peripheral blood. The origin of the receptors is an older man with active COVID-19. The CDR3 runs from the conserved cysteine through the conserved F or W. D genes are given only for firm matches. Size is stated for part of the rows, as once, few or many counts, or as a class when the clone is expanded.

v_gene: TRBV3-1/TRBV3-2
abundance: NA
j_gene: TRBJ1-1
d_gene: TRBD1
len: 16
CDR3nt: TGTGCCAGCAGCCAAAGCGACAGGGAATCCAACACTGAAGCTTTCTTT
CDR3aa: CASSQSDRESNTEAFF

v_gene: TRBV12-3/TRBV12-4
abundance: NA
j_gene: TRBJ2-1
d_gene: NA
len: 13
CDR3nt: TGTGCCAGCAGTTTAGGAGGGTGGGGTGAGCAGTTCTTC
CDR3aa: CASSLGGWGEQFF

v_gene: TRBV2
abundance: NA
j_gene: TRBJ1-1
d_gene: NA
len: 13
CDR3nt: TGTGCCAGCAGCGGGGAAATGAACACTGAAGCTTTCTTT
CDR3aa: CASSGEMNTEAFF

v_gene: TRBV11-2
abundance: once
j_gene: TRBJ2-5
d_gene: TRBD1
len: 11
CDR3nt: TGTGCCAGCAGTCATGGACAGGCCCAGTACTTC
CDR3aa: CASSHGQAQYF

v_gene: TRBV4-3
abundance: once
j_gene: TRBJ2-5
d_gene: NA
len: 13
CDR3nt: TGCGCCAGCAGCCAATTACTTTGGGAGACCCAGTACTTC
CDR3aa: CASSQLLWETQYF

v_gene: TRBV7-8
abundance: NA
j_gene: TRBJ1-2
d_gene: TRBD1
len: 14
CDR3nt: TGTGCCAGCAGCCGGGACAGGGGAACCTATGGCTACACCTTC
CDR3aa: CASSRDRGTYGYTF

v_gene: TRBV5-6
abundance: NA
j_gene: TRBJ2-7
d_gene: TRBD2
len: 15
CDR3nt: TGTGCCAGCAGTCACCAGGGACTAGCGGGCTACGAGCAGTACTTC
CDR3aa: CASSHQGLAGYEQYF

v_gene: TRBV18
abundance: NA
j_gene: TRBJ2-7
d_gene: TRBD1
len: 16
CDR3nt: TGTGCCAGCTCACCGAAGGGACAGCAGGAATCCTACGAGCAGTACTTC
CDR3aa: CASSPKGQQESYEQYF

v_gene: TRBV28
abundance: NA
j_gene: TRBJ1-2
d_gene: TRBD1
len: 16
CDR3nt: TGTGCCAGCAGTCACAGACAGGGACGGTATGGGAATGGCTACACCTTC
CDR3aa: CASSHRQGRYGNGYTF

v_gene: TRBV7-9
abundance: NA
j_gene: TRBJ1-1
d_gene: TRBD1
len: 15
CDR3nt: TGTGCCAGCACGCTCCCAGGGGGCGCGAACACTGAAGCTTTCTTT
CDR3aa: CASTLPGGANTEAFF

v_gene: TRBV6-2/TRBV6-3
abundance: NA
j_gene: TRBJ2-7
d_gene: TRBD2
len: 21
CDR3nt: TGTGCCAGCAGTTACCACCCCCCTGGTGCGACTAGCGGGAGGGCCTCCTACGAGCAGTACTTC
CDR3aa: CASSYHPPGATSGRASYEQYF

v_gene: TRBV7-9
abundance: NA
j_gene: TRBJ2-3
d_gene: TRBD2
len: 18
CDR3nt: TGTGCCAGCACCCCCCCGCTATCGGCGGGGGGTCGCACAGATACGCAGTATTTT
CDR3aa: CASTPPLSAGGRTDTQYF

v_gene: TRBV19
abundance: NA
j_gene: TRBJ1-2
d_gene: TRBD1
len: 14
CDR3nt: TGTGCCAGTAGTACCACAGGGGCCGCTGTGAGCTACACCTTC
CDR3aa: CASSTTGAAVSYTF

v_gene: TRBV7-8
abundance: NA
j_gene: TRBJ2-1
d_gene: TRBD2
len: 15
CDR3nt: TGTGCCAGCAGCTTCTTAGCGGGGGTCTACAATGAGCAGTTCTTC
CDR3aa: CASSFLAGVYNEQFF

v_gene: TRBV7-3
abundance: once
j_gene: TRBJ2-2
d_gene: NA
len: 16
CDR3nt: TGTGCCAGCAGCTTAACACCAGACACGAACACCGGGGAGCTGTTTTTT
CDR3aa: CASSLTPDTNTGELFF

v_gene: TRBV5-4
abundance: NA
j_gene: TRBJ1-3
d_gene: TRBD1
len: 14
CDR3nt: TGTGCCAGCAGAAGGGGACAGCGAGGAAACACCATATATTTT
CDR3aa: CASRRGQRGNTIYF

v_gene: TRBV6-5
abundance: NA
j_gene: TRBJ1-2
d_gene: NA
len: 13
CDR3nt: TGTGCCAGCAGTACCGAGGGGGGGTATGGCTACACCTTC
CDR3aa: CASSTEGGYGYTF

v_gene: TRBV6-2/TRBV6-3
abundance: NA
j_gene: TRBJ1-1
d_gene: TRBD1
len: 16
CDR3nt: TGTGCCAGCAGTTCGACTCGACAGGGCCGCCAGGGTGAAGCTTTCTTT
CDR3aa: CASSSTRQGRQGEAFF

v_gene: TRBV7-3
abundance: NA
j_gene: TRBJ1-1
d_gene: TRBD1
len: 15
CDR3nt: TGTGCCAGCAGCTTAGACTCCGGACAGGGGCGGCAAGCTTTCTTT
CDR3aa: CASSLDSGQGRQAFF

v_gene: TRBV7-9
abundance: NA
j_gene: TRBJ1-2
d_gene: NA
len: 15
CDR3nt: TGTGCCAGCAGCCCACAGGTCACAGCTAACTATGGCTACACCTTC
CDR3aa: CASSPQVTANYGYTF

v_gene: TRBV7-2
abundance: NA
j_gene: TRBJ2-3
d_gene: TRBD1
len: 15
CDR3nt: TGTGCCAGCAGCTTGGGACAGGGGGACACAGATACGCAGTATTTT
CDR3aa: CASSLGQGDTDTQYF

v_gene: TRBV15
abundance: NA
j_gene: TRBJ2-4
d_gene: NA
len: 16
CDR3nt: TGTGCCACCAGCAGAGTCCAGGGGTTGACCAAAAACATTCAGTACTTC
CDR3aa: CATSRVQGLTKNIQYF

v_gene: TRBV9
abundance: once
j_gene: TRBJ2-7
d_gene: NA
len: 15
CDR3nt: TGTGCCAGCAGCGTAGCTTTAGGGGCGTCCTACGAGCAGTACTTC
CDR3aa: CASSVALGASYEQYF

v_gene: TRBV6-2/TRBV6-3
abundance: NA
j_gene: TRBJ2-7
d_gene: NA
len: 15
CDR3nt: TGTGCCAGCAGTTACCGGGGACTCCAACCTTACGAGCAGTACTTC
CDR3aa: CASSYRGLQPYEQYF

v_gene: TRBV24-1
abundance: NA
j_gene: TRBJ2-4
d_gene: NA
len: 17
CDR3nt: TGTGCCACCAGTGATTCTGCAGGGTCGGTCGGCAAAAACATTCAGTACTTC
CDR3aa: CATSDSAGSVGKNIQYF

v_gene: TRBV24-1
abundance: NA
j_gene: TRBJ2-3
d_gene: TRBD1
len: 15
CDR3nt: TGTGCCACCAGTGTGCGGGACAGGCGCACAGATACGCAGTATTTT
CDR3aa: CATSVRDRRTDTQYF

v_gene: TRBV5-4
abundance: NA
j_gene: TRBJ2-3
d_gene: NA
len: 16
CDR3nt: TGTGCCAGCAGCCCCCCGGACTTGACTCCCACAGATACGCAGTATTTT
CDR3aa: CASSPPDLTPTDTQYF

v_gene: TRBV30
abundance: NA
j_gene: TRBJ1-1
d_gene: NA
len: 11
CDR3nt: TGTGCCGGACATAGCAACACTGAAGCTTTCTTT
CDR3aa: CAGHSNTEAFF

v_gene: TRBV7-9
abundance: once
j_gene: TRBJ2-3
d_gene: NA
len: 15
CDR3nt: TGTGCCAGCAGCTCCTTCCGACTTAGCACAGATACGCAGTATTTT
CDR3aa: CASSSFRLSTDTQYF

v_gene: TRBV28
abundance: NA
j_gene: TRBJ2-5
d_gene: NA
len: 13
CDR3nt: TGTGCCAGCAAGAGGGGGGGACAAGAGACCCAGTACTTC
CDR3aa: CASKRGGQETQYF

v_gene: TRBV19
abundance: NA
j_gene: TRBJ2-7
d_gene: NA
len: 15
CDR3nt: TGTGCCAGTAGTATAGAGGGCGGGGCCACCTACGAGCAGTACTTC
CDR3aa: CASSIEGGATYEQYF

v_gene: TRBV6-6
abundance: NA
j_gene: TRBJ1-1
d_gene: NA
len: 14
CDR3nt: TGTGCCAGCAGTTATTGGGGGGAGAACACTGAAGCTTTCTTT
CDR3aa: CASSYWGENTEAFF

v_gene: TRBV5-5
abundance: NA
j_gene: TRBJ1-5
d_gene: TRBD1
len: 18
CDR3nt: TGTGCCAGCAGCTTGACGACCAGCCGACAGGGGACCAGCCAGCCCCAGCATTTT
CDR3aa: CASSLTTSRQGTSQPQHF

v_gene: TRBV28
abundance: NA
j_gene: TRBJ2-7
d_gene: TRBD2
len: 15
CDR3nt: TGTGCCAGCAGTTTTAGTCGGCTAGCGGGGATCGAGCAGTACTTC
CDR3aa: CASSFSRLAGIEQYF

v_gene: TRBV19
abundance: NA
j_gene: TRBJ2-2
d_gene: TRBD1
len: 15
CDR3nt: TGTGCCAGTAGTATTCAGGGGGCGCGAACCGGGGAGCTGTTTTTT
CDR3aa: CASSIQGARTGELFF

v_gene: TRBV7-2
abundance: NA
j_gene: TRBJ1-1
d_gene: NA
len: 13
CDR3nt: TGTGCCAGCAGCACCGACGGGTGGACTGAAGCTTTCTTT
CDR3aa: CASSTDGWTEAFF

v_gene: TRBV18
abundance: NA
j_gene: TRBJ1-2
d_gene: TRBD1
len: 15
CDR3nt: TGTGCCAGCTCACACCGGGACAGGTCAAACTATGGCTACACCTTC
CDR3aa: CASSHRDRSNYGYTF

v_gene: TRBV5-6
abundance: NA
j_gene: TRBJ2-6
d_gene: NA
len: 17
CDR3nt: TGTGCCAGCAGCCAGGTGGGCCCGGCGCCTGGGGCCAACGTCCTGACTTTC
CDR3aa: CASSQVGPAPGANVLTF

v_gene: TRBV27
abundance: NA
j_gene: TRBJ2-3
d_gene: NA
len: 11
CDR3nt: TGTGCCAGCAGCGCAGCAGATACGCAGTATTTT
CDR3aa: CASSAADTQYF

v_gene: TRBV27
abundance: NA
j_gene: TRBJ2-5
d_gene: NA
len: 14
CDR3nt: TGTGCCAGCAGTCCATCGTGGCCGGGTGAGACCCAGTACTTC
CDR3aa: CASSPSWPGETQYF